One T cell receptor (beta chain) is described in this entry. Its specificity is unknown. Trimming took 6 bases from V and 10 from J, leaving 12 bases between them. CDR1 is MNHGY, CDR2 SAAAGT, per germline. This CDR3 spans 12 amino acids. The record originates from a study of primary melanoma T cells and metastatic recurrence. On the study more broadly: Tumors were T2–T4 primary melanomas thicker than 1 mm. The study's findings and limits: T-cell fraction over 20% seemed protective regardless of ulceration or nodes.

Repertoires were generated with immunoSEQ multiplex PCR, while TCRdb's copy carries only in-frame clones and drops some. The data contain over 2,000 clones, roughly 71% of them singletons. The patients had surgically resected primary melanoma at risk of metastatic recurrence. Source material: melanoma tumor tissue. The V call is TRBV6-8, the J call TRBJ2-2; the D is unclear. The TCR originated in a human donor with melanoma. The CDR3 here is CASSLSHLELFF. In DNA, the CDR3 is TGTGCCAGCAGCCTTTCGCATTTGGAGCTGTTTTTT.